This T cell receptor beta chain was observed in a study of blood T cell repertoires in COVID-19. In the study overall: Samples taken during acute and convalescent COVID-19 were collected in the United States, Italy and Spain. In each case, the material was cDNA or gDNA derived from T cells, B-cell-depleted T cells, or PBMCs.

In the authors' methods: Quantification of nucleated cells was approximated via reference gene primer amplification. Assay used: immunoSEQ multiplex PCR; TCRdb lists only in-frame clones, some missing. The D gene and trimming were derived from the DNA, and the V and J assignments and clone size from that table. Seen here are approximately 89,000 clones, around 90% observed once, and the top ten hold 4% to 5.5%. The V gene end was trimmed by 2 bases and the J gene end by 4 bases; junction bases not matched to a gene: 4. The germline CDR1 and CDR2 sequences are WNHNN and SYGVQD (reference sequence). The CDR3 runs to 14 residues.

The sequencing sample was made of peripheral blood. The receptor's source is a man aged 70-80 years with acute or convalescent COVID-19. The genes are TRBV10-1 and TRBJ1-2, with TRBD1 matching 7 bases. Written as DNA, the CDR3 is TGCGCCAGCAGTGAGAGGGACAGCTCCTATGGCTACACCTTC. This gives the protein CASSERDSSYGYTF.